This T cell receptor (beta chain) comes out of a study of identifying expanded T cells in peripheral blood. Notes on this clone: Antigen specificity is unknown.

Whole-study results and caveats: Differentially abundant clones: roughly 1.3 between replicates, 15 to 17 at roughly 15 days, under 25 at four. Clone count variance between approximately 2-week samples rose with total template count.

During the collection period, no donor immune events like infections were recorded. The CDR3 totals 13 residues. CDR1 is SGHVS, CDR2 FNYEAQ, per germline. Trimming cost V 3 bases and J 7 bases, with 13 bases left between them. The assay was immunoSEQ multiplex PCR, and TCRdb's table has in-frame clones only and misses some. This repertoire shows about 85,000 clones, approximately 89% found once; its top ten account for 2.8%. The sequencing sample was made of blood. V is TRBV7-6 and J is TRBJ2-7, with unresolved D. The TCR comes from a person aged 18-70 years in good health. CDR3 sequence: CASSLGLDREQYF. CDR3 nucleotides: TGTGCCAGCAGCTTGGGGTTGGATCGGGAGCAGTACTTC. The whole variable domain, remainder taken from reference TRBV7-6 and TRBJ2-7, is GAGVSQSPRYKVTKRGQDVALRCDPISGHVSLYWYRQALGQGPEFLTYFNYEAQQDKSGLPNDRFSAERPEGSISTLTIQRTEQRDSAMYRCASSLGLDREQYFGPGTRLTVT.